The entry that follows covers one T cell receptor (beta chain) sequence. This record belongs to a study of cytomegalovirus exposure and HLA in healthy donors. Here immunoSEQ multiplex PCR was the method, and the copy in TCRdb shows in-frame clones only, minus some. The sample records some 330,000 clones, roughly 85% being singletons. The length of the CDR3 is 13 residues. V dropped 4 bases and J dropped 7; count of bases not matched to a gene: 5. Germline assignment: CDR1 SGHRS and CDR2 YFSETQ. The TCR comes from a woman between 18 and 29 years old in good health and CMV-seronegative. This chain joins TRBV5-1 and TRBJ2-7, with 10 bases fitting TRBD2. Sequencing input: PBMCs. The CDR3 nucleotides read TGCGCCAGCAGCCCGGGACTAGCGTCTGAGCAGTACTTC. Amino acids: CASSPGLASEQYF.